The 10 T cell receptor beta chains in this list originate from one sample, sequenced in a study of blood T cells in healthy people across ages. The second PCR ran about 6 to 11 cycles with a sample-barcoded 5' primer and J-beta primers. TCRdb itself ran the 5' RACE reads through MiXCR, one entry per CDR3 protein. The profile shows 1.5 million to 2 million distinct CDR3 sequences, roughly 52% of them singletons. Sequenced input: blood. The receptors stem from a woman aged 40 to 50 in good health.

This clonotype has at least ten counts. The CDR3 nucleotides read TGTGCCAGCAGCTCAGGGGTTTATGGCTACACCTTC. It encodes CASSSGVYGYTF. This chain connects TRBV28 to TRBJ1-2; D is possibly TRBD1 (6 bases). V was shortened by 6 bases and J by 5 bases, with 10 bases between the two germline ends. CDR3 length: 12 residues. CDR1 MDHEN and CDR2 SYDVKM come from the germline V gene.

V and J are TRBV6-5 and TRBJ2-5, with D possibly TRBD2 on 6 matching bases. Trimming removed 4 bases from V and 5 bases from J, with 17 bases in between. The CDR3 contains 15 residues. Looked up from germline, CDR1 is MNHEY and CDR2 is SVGAGI. This CDR3 reads CASSSSRDSSETQYF. The CDR3 region has the DNA TGTGCCAGCAGTTCCTCCCGGGACTCTTCGGAGACCCAGTACTTC.

The chain couples TRBV29-1 to TRBJ1-4; D remains unclear. The ends were cut back, 6 bases at V and 0 bases at J, with 8 bases in the middle. There are 13 residues in the CDR3. Germline assignment: CDR1 SQVTM and CDR2 ANQGSEA. For the CDR3, the DNA is TGCAGCGTCGACTCCCCAACTAATGAAAAACTGTTTTTT. Its translation: CSVDSPTNEKLFF.

The chain joins TRBV10-3 to TRBJ2-5; no definite D call. Germline V CDR1 and CDR2: ENHRY, SYGVKD. V shed 6 bases and J shed 1 base, with 9 bases lying between them. This CDR3 is 13 amino acids long. CDR3 coding DNA: TGTGCCATCAGGGGTGGTAGCCAAGAGACCCAGTACTTC. Translating gives CAIRGGSQETQYF.

This clonotype occurred a few times. The chain is built from TRBV6-2 or TRBV6-3 and TRBJ2-7; TRBD1 aligns across 8 bases. Germline loops: CDR1 MNHEY, CDR2 SVGEGT. CDR3 length: 15 residues. The V gene end was trimmed by 3 bases and the J gene end by 1 base; junction bases not matched to a gene: 5. The CDR3 DNA follows: TGTGCCAGCAGTTATCAACGACAGGGGTCCTACGAGCAGTACTTC. It yields the protein CASSYQRQGSYEQYF.

The rearrangement uses TRBV13 and TRBJ2-3; D not resolved. Germline loops: CDR1 PRHDT, CDR2 FYEKMQ (reference sequence). This CDR3 contains 15 residues. Trimming stripped 5 bases from V and 8 bases from J, with 20 bases between. The CDR3 loop reads CASSQRPDGKGTQYF. CDR3 DNA sequence: TGTGCCAGCAGCCAGCGCCCAGACGGCAAGGGTACGCAGTATTTT.

The chain couples TRBV4-2 to TRBJ2-6; D gene uncertain. The germline V gene has CDR1 LGHNA and CDR2 YNFKEQ. The germline V and J ends were trimmed by 0 bases and 0 bases, with 12 bases remaining between them. This CDR3 has 18 amino acids. The DNA of the CDR3 is TGTGCCAGCAGCCAAGAGGTGAGGCCCTCCTCTGGGGCCAACGTCCTGACTTTC. This sequence encodes CASSQEVRPSSGANVLTF.

V gene TRBV28 combines with J gene TRBJ1-2; D not certain. The CDR3 runs 13 residues. Per germline, CDR1 MDHEN and CDR2 SYDVKM. V was trimmed by 5 bases and J by 7 bases, leaving 14 bases between them. CDR3 region: CASSASEPRGYTF. The CDR3 region has the DNA TGTGCCAGCAGTGCCTCAGAACCCCGTGGCTACACCTTC.

The genes are TRBV7-9 and TRBJ1-2; D remains ambiguous. The CDR3 has 14 residues. The germline V gene has CDR1 SEHNR and CDR2 FQNEAQ (reference sequence). V was pared by 1 base and J by 3 bases, with 9 bases between. The CDR3 coding sequence is TGTGCCAGCAGCTTAGAACAGAAAGACTATGGCTACACCTTC. Amino acids: CASSLEQKDYGYTF.

The rearrangement joins TRBV5-4 to TRBJ2-7, with D perhaps TRBD2 (6 bases). The V and J ends lost 3 bases and 7 bases respectively, with 17 bases between them. Germline-derived CDR1 and CDR2 are SGHNT and YYREEE (reference sequence). This CDR3 is 14 amino acids long. The chain's CDR3 is CASSSEGLRNEQYF. In DNA form, the CDR3 reads TGTGCCAGCAGCTCGGAGGGACTGAGGAATGAGCAGTACTTC.